Listed below are T cell receptor beta chains from one sample, sequenced in a study of T cell responses to AZD1222 COVID-19 vaccine. Sequencing was performed with immunoSEQ multiplex PCR; in TCRdb, only in-frame clones are kept and a portion is missing. This table holds 150,000 or so clones. Specimen: peripheral blood. Receptor source: an adult in good health. The CDR3 runs from the conserved cysteine through the conserved F or W. Fields, in order: D gene, V gene, J gene, CDR3 DNA, CDR3 protein. The D gene is left open where the match is weak.

TRBD1	TRBV7-2	TRBJ1-4	TGTGCCAGCAGCTTACCCTCAACAGGGGCCGGTGAAAAACTGTTTTTT	CASSLPSTGAGEKLFF
TRBD1	TRBV30	TRBJ1-2	TGTGCCTGGAGTAAGACAGGGATCGATGGCTACACCTTC	CAWSKTGIDGYTF
TRBD1	TRBV29-1	TRBJ1-1	TGCAGCGCTCGATCGGGACAGGTCAACGCAGGCACTGAAGCTTTCTTT	CSARSGQVNAGTEAFF
NA	TRBV29-1	TRBJ1-2	TGCAGCGCCGAGGTTTCAAACTATGGCTACACCTTC	CSAEVSNYGYTF
TRBD2	TRBV9	TRBJ2-3	TGTGCCAGCAGCGACCCCTGGACTAGCGGGGGTTCAGATACGCAGTATTTT	CASSDPWTSGGSDTQYF
NA	TRBV7-9	TRBJ2-3	TGTGCCAGCAGCTCCCAGGGAGATACGCAGTATTTT	CASSSQGDTQYF
TRBD1	TRBV13	TRBJ1-2	TGTGCCAGCAGCTTAGGCCTCGGACAGGGACGTCGGGAGAATGGCTACACCTTC	CASSLGLGQGRRENGYTF
NA	TRBV5-6	TRBJ1-1	TGTGCCAGCAGCTTGCAGGGGAGGGGCACTGAAGCTTTCTTT	CASSLQGRGTEAFF
TRBD2	TRBV4-3	TRBJ2-3	TGCGCCAGCAGCCAAGAGGGGACTAGCGGGGGGGCAGATACGCAGTATTTT	CASSQEGTSGGADTQYF
TRBD1	TRBV6-5	TRBJ2-7	TGTGCCAGCAGTCTCGGGACAGGGGCCTACGAGCAGTACTTC	CASSLGTGAYEQYF
NA	TRBV9	TRBJ1-6	TGTGCCAGCAGCGGGGGACACCCAAATTCACCCCTCCACTTT	CASSGGHPNSPLHF
NA	TRBV28	TRBJ2-5	TGTGCCAGCAGCCAAAACCAGGGACGGACTCAAGAGACCCAGTACTTC	CASSQNQGRTQETQYF
NA	TRBV5-1	TRBJ2-7	TGCGCCTCCGGGGCCAGGGCGGCTCTGAACGAGCAGTACTTC	CASGARAALNEQYF
TRBD1	TRBV4-3	TRBJ2-1	TGCGCCAGCAGCCCGAATGAACGGACAGGCGTTAATGAGCAGTTCTTC	CASSPNERTGVNEQFF
NA	TRBV24-1	TRBJ1-1	TGTGCCACCAGTGATGGGGGTCGGAAAACTGAAGCTTTCTTT	CATSDGGRKTEAFF
TRBD1	TRBV7-2	TRBJ1-1	TGTGCCAGCAGCTTAGGGCCGACAGGGATAGACTCTGAAGCTTTCTTT	CASSLGPTGIDSEAFF
NA	TRBV28	TRBJ2-7	TGTGCCAGCAGTTTATTCAGGGGCCGATACCAACAATACGAGCAGTACTTC	CASSLFRGRYQQYEQYF
NA	TRBV7-2	TRBJ2-7	TGTGCCAGCAGCCGGAGCACACAATACGAGCAGTACTTC	CASSRSTQYEQYF
TRBD1	TRBV28	TRBJ1-2	TGTGCCAGCAGTTCGGGACAGGGTCACTATGGCTACACCTTC	CASSSGQGHYGYTF
TRBD1	TRBV19	TRBJ1-1	TGTGCCAGTACCCCCCATACAGGGGTGAGAACTGAAGCTTTCTTT	CASTPHTGVRTEAFF
NA	TRBV5-4	TRBJ2-3	TGTGCCAGCAGCTTGGTAAGGGCGGATACGCAGTATTTT	CASSLVRADTQYF
NA	TRBV3-1/TRBV3-2	TRBJ2-2	TGTGCCAGCAGCCATGGGAGTACCGGGGAGCTGTTTTTT	CASSHGSTGELFF
TRBD1	TRBV5-1	TRBJ2-1	TGCGCCAGCAGCTTAGGACAGGGCGGGTACAATGAGCAGTTCTTC	CASSLGQGGYNEQFF
NA	TRBV6-5	TRBJ1-5	TGTGCCACCACAGGTACCAATCAGCCCCAGCATTTT	CATTGTNQPQHF
NA	TRBV4-2	TRBJ1-1	TGTGCCAGCAGCCAAGATTCGGTAGGGGCGAGAGCTTTCTTT	CASSQDSVGARAFF
TRBD2	TRBV4-3	TRBJ2-2	TGCGCCAGCAGCCAAGGGGTCGAGCGGGGGCGAAGGACCGGGGAGCTGTTTTTT	CASSQGVERGRRTGELFF
NA	TRBV5-6	TRBJ1-5	TGTGCCAGCAGCTTGACGAGACAGAGCAATCAGCCCCAGCATTTT	CASSLTRQSNQPQHF
TRBD1	TRBV29-1	TRBJ2-1	TGCAGCGTGGTAACCGGGACAGGGGCGCTCAATGAGCAGTTCTTC	CSVVTGTGALNEQFF
TRBD1	TRBV7-9	TRBJ1-2	TGTGCCAGCAGCTTGAGACAGGGAAGAGACTACACCTTC	CASSLRQGRDYTF
NA	TRBV20-1	TRBJ2-3	TGCAGTGCTAGAAGCACAGATACGCAGTATTTT	CSARSTDTQYF